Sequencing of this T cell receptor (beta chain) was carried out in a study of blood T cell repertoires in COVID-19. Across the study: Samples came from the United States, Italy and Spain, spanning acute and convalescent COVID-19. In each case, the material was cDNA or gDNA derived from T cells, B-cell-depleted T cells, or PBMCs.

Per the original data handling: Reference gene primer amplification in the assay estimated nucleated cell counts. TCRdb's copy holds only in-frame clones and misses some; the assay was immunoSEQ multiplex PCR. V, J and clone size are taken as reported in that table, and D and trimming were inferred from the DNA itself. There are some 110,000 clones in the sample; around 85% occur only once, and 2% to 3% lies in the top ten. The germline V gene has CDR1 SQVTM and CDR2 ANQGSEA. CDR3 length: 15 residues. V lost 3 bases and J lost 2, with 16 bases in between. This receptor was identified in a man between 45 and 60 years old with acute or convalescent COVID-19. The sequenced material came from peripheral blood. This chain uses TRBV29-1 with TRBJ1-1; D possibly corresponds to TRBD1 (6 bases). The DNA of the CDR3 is TGCAGCGTTGAGGCCCAAGGACAGACCAACACTGAAGCTTTCTTT. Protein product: CSVEAQGQTNTEAFF.